Below, 31 T cell receptor beta chains from the same sample are listed, as sequenced in a study of CD8+CD57+ T cells in acquired aplastic anemia (dated by TCRdb to between 2018 and 2020). Sequencing relied on an Illumina HiSeq 2000. Genomic DNA was used as template for profiling of TCR beta VDJ combinations and CDR3 sequences. The public reads were reprocessed in TCRdb via fastp at Q25 and MiXCR, keeping in-frame beta chains. Merged by CDR3 protein, the rows form single entries marked with the most common genes and DNA. The sample table shows 200,000 to 250,000 distinct CDR3 sequences, and 65% are seen once. Under 60% of the sample rests with the top ten. Flow cytometry had shown CD8+CD57+ cell expansion in the patients selected for sequencing. Sequencing was done on a sample of sorted CD4+, CD8+, or CD8+CD57+ T cells (not recorded which) from PBMCs. These receptors originate from a human donor with aplastic anemia.

The chain links TRBV5-4 to TRBJ2-1; a possible D gene is TRBD2 (8 bases). Germline V lookup: CDR1 SGHNT, CDR2 YYREEE (reference sequence). CDR3 length: 18 residues. V gave up 4 bases and J gave up 0 bases, with 20 bases separating them. The CDR3 region has the DNA TGTGCCAGCAGCCCGGCGGGACAGAGCGGGAGCTCCTACAATGAGCAGTTCTTC. It yields the protein CASSPAGQSGSSYNEQFF.

The chain has TRBV2 and TRBJ1-5, with TRBD1 identical over 7 bases. V gave up 6 bases and J gave up 3 bases; unmatched junction bases: 5. The CDR3 is 14 amino acids. Per the germline V gene, CDR1 is SNHLY and CDR2 is FYNNEI. The CDR3 is CASRGQSSNQPQHF. CDR3 DNA sequence: TGTGCCAGCAGGGGACAGAGCTCCAATCAGCCCCAGCATTTT.

This clonotype came up many times. This chain connects TRBV14 to TRBJ2-3; a possible D gene is TRBD2 (6 bases). Trimming left V 0 bases short and J 5 bases short, with 12 bases between. CDR3 length: 15 amino acids. CDR1 SGHDN and CDR2 FVKESK come from the germline V gene. CDR3 nucleotides: TGTGCCAGCAGCCAAGAATTCGGGGGTTTAGATACGCAGTATTTT. This codes for CASSQEFGGLDTQYF.

J is TRBJ2-3 and V is TRBV6-5; 7 nucleotides match TRBD1. The CDR3 length is 15 residues. The ends lost 6 bases at V and 0 bases at J; junction bases unmatched: 6. Per germline, CDR1 MNHEY and CDR2 SVGAGI. The CDR3 bases are TGTGCCAGCAGAAAACGGGGACAGAGCACAGATACGCAGTATTTT. Its translation is CASRKRGQSTDTQYF.

This clonotype was detected ten times or more. The V gene is TRBV12-3 or TRBV12-4, the J gene TRBJ2-1; D is ambiguous. This CDR3 region has 14 residues. The V end was cut by 0 bases, the J end by 8 bases, with 11 bases between. CDR3 in DNA: TGTGCCAGCAGTTTAGCGCTCACCCGTGATGAGCAGTTCTTC. This encodes CASSLALTRDEQFF.

This chain connects TRBV20-1 to TRBJ1-6; TRBD1 is a possible D gene (5 bases). The CDR3 extends over 14 amino acids. The V gene lost 4 bases and the J gene lost 7 bases, with 14 bases spanning the gap. Germline CDR1 reads DFQATT; CDR2 reads SNEGSKA (reference sequence). For the CDR3, the DNA is TGCAGTGCTACGGGGGACCGAGCAAATTCACCCCTCCACTTT. Its protein is CSATGDRANSPLHF.

This clonotype was seen only a few times. CDR3 nucleotides: TGTGCCAGCTCACCCCTCAGCGGGAGAAGCTACGAGCAGTACTTC. Protein product: CASSPLSGRSYEQYF. V is TRBV18 and J is TRBJ2-7; 8 nucleotides align to TRBD2. V gave up 3 bases and J gave up 3 bases; unmatched junction bases: 7. Germline-derived CDR1 and CDR2 are KGHSH and LQKENI. The CDR3 loop spans 15 amino acids.

This chain joins TRBV5-6 and TRBJ1-5, with D perhaps matching TRBD1 (5 bases). The CDR3 spans 15 residues. Germline values: CDR1 SGHDT, CDR2 YYEEEE. The V end lost 2 bases, the J end lost 6 bases, and 15 bases lay between the germline ends. DNA of the CDR3: TGTGCCAGCAGCTTAGTCGGGCAGGGAGGTCAGCCCCAGCATTTT. Amino acid sequence: CASSLVGQGGQPQHF.

The chain carries TRBV20-1 and TRBJ2-3; TRBD2 aligns across 7 bases. The CDR3 covers 12 residues. Germline V gene data show CDR1 as DFQATT and CDR2 as SNEGSKA (reference sequence). After removal of 2 bases from V and 6 bases from J, the junction contained 2 bases not matched to a gene. The CDR3 DNA reads TGCAGTGCTAGAATTAGCGGGGATACGCAGTATTTT. Amino acids: CSARISGDTQYF.

The rearrangement joins TRBV29-1 to TRBJ2-1, with TRBD2 matching 7 bases. The CDR3 covers 14 residues. J gave up 0 bases and V 6 bases, and 5 bases lay outside the gene matches. CDR1 is SQVTM and CDR2 is ANQGSEA in the germline V gene. The CDR3 loop reads CSVGLGSSYNEQFF. In DNA, the CDR3 is TGCAGCGTCGGACTAGGGAGCTCCTACAATGAGCAGTTCTTC.

The chain combines TRBV5-6 with TRBJ2-1, with D hard to call. The CDR3 has 11 amino acids. From germline, CDR1 is SGHDT and CDR2 YYEEEE. V lost 6 bases to trimming and J lost 3 bases, with 4 bases between them. CDR3 nucleotide sequence: TGTGCCAGCACAGACTACAATGAGCAGTTCTTC. It specifies CASTDYNEQFF. Full variable domain (remainder filled in from reference TRBV5-6 and TRBJ2-1): DAGVTQSPTHLIKTRGQQVTLRCSPKSGHDTVSWYQQALGQGPQFIFQYYEEEERQRGNFPDRFSGHQFPNYSSELNVNALLLGDSALYLCASTDYNEQFFGPGTRLTVL.

The chain has TRBV7-8 and TRBJ2-2; D unclear. Germline CDR1 SGHVS, CDR2 FQNEAQ. The CDR3 runs to 15 residues. With 0 bases removed from V and 2 bases from J, the gap between germline ends came to 7 bases. The CDR3 DNA reads as TGTGCCAGCAGCTTAGCGGTCACAAACACCGGGGAGCTGTTTTTT. This encodes CASSLAVTNTGELFF.

This clonotype appeared a few times. The chain combines TRBV2 with TRBJ1-5; D is undetermined. This CDR3 is built from 13 residues. Trimming stripped 7 bases from V and 7 bases from J, with 14 bases between. Germline-derived CDR1 and CDR2 are SNHLY and FYNNEI. The CDR3 reads CASNNRLGQPQHF. The CDR3 bases are TGTGCCAGCAATAATAGGTTAGGACAGCCCCAGCATTTT. The variable domain in full, completed from reference TRBV2 and TRBJ1-5, reads EPEVTQTPSHQVTQMGQEVILRCVPISNHLYFYWYRQILGQKVEFLVSFYNNEISEKSEIFDDQFSVERPDGSNFTLKIRSTKLEDSAMYFCASNNRLGQPQHFGDGTRLSIL.

The chain uses TRBV7-8 and TRBJ2-1; TRBD2 agrees at 11 bases. CDR1 is SGHVS, CDR2 FQNEAQ, per germline. J gave up 4 bases and V 5 bases, and 4 bases lay outside the gene matches. This CDR3 has 15 residues. The CDR3 DNA sequence: TGTGCCAGCAGCCTGACTAGCGGGAATTACAATGAGCAGTTCTTC. This translates into CASSLTSGNYNEQFF. The complete variable domain, with remaining parts taken from reference TRBV7-8 and TRBJ2-1, reads GAGVSQSPRYKVAKRGQDVALRCDPISGHVSLFWYQQALGQGPEFLTYFQNEAQLDKSGLPSDRFFAERPEGSVSTLKIQRTQQEDSAVYLCASSLTSGNYNEQFFGPGTRLTVL.

The chain uses TRBV2 and TRBJ1-2, with D possibly TRBD1 on 5 matching bases. Germline V gene lookup returns CDR1 SNHLY and CDR2 FYNNEI. Trimming took off 8 bases at V and 3 bases at J, with 13 bases between the two ends. The CDR3 has 13 amino acids. CDR3 amino acids: CASARDGYYGYTF. CDR3 DNA: TGTGCCAGCGCCCGGGACGGATACTATGGCTACACCTTC. The variable domain in full, with the rest retrieved from reference TRBV2 and TRBJ1-2, is EPEVTQTPSHQVTQMGQEVILRCVPISNHLYFYWYRQILGQKVEFLVSFYNNEISEKSEIFDDQFSVERPDGSNFTLKIRSTKLEDSAMYFCASARDGYYGYTFGSGTRLTVV.

The V and J genes are TRBV6-6 and TRBJ1-2, with D possibly matching TRBD1 (5 bases). V shed 4 bases and J shed 1 base, with 7 bases lying between them. This CDR3 region has 13 residues. CDR1 and CDR2 from the germline V gene are MNHNY and SVGAGI (reference sequence). DNA for the CDR3: TGTGCCAGCAGTTTACAGGTTAACTATGGCTACACCTTC. This gives the protein CASSLQVNYGYTF.

Concerning this clonotype: The junction departs from the called germline gene at one end, perhaps through a read error. J is TRBJ2-7 and V is TRBV9; TRBD1 aligns across 8 bases. Germline V lookup: CDR1 SGDLS, CDR2 YYNGEE. The CDR3 totals 15 residues. Here the CDR3 reads CASSVGDRFGNEQYF. CDR3 nucleotides: TGTGCCAGCAGCGTAGGGGACAGGTTTGGGAACGAGCAATACTTC.

The chain employs TRBV15 and TRBJ1-2; no firm D call. Germline V gene sequence: CDR1 LNHNV, CDR2 YYDKDF (reference sequence). V was pared by 0 bases and J by 4 bases, with 15 bases between. The CDR3 is 16 residues long. The CDR3 is CATSRDFEGSTYGYTF. CDR3 DNA: TGTGCCACCAGCAGAGATTTCGAGGGCAGCACCTATGGCTACACCTTC.

This clonotype showed up just a few times. At one of its ends the junction is not consistent with the germline gene, which may arise from a read error. The chain links TRBV7-7 to TRBJ2-7; 9 bases fit TRBD1. The germline CDR1 and CDR2 sequences are SSHAT and FNYEAQ (reference sequence). The CDR3 is made up of 13 amino acids. The CDR3 here is CASSSDRGYEQYF. The CDR3 bases are TGTGCTAGCAGCTCGGACAGGGGTTACGAGCAGTACTTC.

This clonotype has more than one count but fewer than ten. The chain has TRBV7-3 and TRBJ2-6, with D maybe TRBD1 (5 bases). Germline V gene data show CDR1 as SGHTA and CDR2 as FQGTGA. The CDR3 length is 19 residues. Trimming shortened V by 0 bases and J by 1 base, and 16 bases separated the two germline ends. The CDR3 coding sequence is TGTGCCAGCAGCTTAACGTCCGACAGTCGGAATTCTGGGGCCAACGTCCTGACTTTC. This sequence encodes CASSLTSDSRNSGANVLTF.

The sample holds one count of this clonotype. The V gene is TRBV5-5, the J gene TRBJ1-6, with 10 bases fitting TRBD1. The CDR3 is made up of 15 amino acids. Germline CDR1 is SGHKS and CDR2 is YYEKEE (reference sequence). The V gene end was trimmed by 0 bases and the J gene end by 10 bases; junction bases not matched to a gene: 4. CDR3 protein: CASSLADRGLSPLHF. CDR3 coding DNA: TGTGCCAGCAGCTTGGCCGACAGGGGGCTATCACCCCTCCACTTT.

This sequence joins TRBV27 and TRBJ2-7, with D perhaps matching TRBD2 (6 bases). V lost 6 bases, J lost 0 bases, and 12 bases lay in between. Germline CDR1 is MNHEY and CDR2 is SMNVEV (reference sequence). This CDR3 region has 14 residues. This CDR3 reads CASRRDSSSYEQYF. The CDR3 nucleotides are TGTGCCAGCAGGCGGGACTCTAGCTCCTACGAGCAGTACTTC.

The chain carries TRBV20-1 and TRBJ2-1; D perhaps matches TRBD2 (6 bases). This CDR3 spans 16 amino acids. Germline CDR1 is DFQATT and CDR2 is SNEGSKA (reference sequence). V was cut by 0 bases and J by 5 bases, with 17 bases left in between. The CDR3 region has the DNA TGCAGTGCTAGAGATCCTCGGAGGGAATGGGACAATGAGCAGTTCTTC. Amino acids: CSARDPRREWDNEQFF.

The V and J genes are TRBV11-3 and TRBJ2-1; TRBD2 matches at 13 bases. Per the germline V gene, CDR1 is SGHNT and CDR2 is YENEEA. V shed 8 bases and J 4 bases; nucleotides not matched to a gene: 8. The CDR3 has 16 amino acids. CDR3 bases: TGTGCCAGCTCCAATCCGGGACTAGCGGGATACAATGAGCAGTTCTTC. The encoded protein is CASSNPGLAGYNEQFF. The variable domain in full, with the rest retrieved from reference TRBV11-3 and TRBJ2-1, is EAGVVQSPRYKIIEKKQPVAFWCNPISGHNTLYWYLQNLGQGPELLIRYENEEAVDDSQLPKDRFSAERLKGVDSTLKIQPAELGDSAVYLCASSNPGLAGYNEQFFGPGTRLTVL.

This chain joins TRBV19 and TRBJ2-1; TRBD1 might be the D (6 bases). V shed 8 bases and J shed 7 bases, with 9 bases lying between them. The CDR3 contains 11 residues. Germline CDR1 and CDR2: LNHDA and SQIVND (reference sequence). DNA of the CDR3: TGTGCCAGTGTGGACAGAAATGAGCAGTTCTTC. Protein product: CASVDRNEQFF.

Details on this clonotype: Given a much more abundant clone one base away, this may be a read error. V is TRBV6-2 or TRBV6-3 and J is TRBJ2-5; 10 nucleotides align to TRBD2. V gave up 10 bases and J gave up 1 base; unmatched junction bases: 3. CDR1 is MNHEY, CDR2 SVGEGT, per germline. The CDR3 has 13 amino acids. The DNA for the CDR3 is TGTGCCACTGGACTAGCGGCCCAAGAGACCCAGTACTTC. Translation: CATGLAAQETQYF.

The chain uses TRBV9 and TRBJ2-2; 8 nucleotides agree with TRBD2. CDR3 length: 15 residues. V dropped 0 bases and J dropped 3; count of bases not matched to a gene: 1. CDR1 SGDLS and CDR2 YYNGEE come from the germline V gene. The CDR3 nucleotides read TGTGCCAGCAGCGTAGACGGGAGGGACACCGGGGAGCTGTTTTTT. It specifies CASSVDGRDTGELFF.

The chain uses TRBV5-1 and TRBJ2-7, with D maybe TRBD2 (6 bases). The CDR3 sequence is 15 residues long. With 8 bases removed from V and 0 bases from J, the gap between germline ends came to 18 bases. Germline V lookup: CDR1 SGHRS, CDR2 YFSETQ. CDR3: CASSGLRGSSYEQYF. CDR3 bases: TGCGCCAGTAGCGGACTCCGGGGCAGCTCCTACGAGCAGTACTTC.

This clonotype appeared many times. This chain connects TRBV7-3 to TRBJ1-2; D not resolved. Germline V CDR1 and CDR2: SGHTA, FQGTGA. Trimming took off 0 bases at V and 5 bases at J, with 10 bases between the two ends. The CDR3 extends over 14 amino acids. The DNA of the CDR3 is TGTGCCAGCAGCTTAACTCTCGGAGGTTATGGCTACACCTTC. This gives the protein CASSLTLGGYGYTF.

This chain joins TRBV19 and TRBJ2-7, with a possible D match to TRBD1 (8 bases). The CDR3 contains 15 residues. Germline CDR1 reads LNHDA; CDR2 reads SQIVND (reference sequence). The V end lost 4 bases, the J end lost 2 bases, and 15 bases lay between the germline ends. CDR3 residues: CASSREGTGTYEQYF. The CDR3 DNA follows: TGTGCCAGTAGTAGGGAGGGGACAGGTACCTACGAGCAGTACTTC.

The chain recombines TRBV5-4 with TRBJ2-3; 14 bases are shared with TRBD2. Germline CDR1 SGHNT, CDR2 YYREEE (reference sequence). The CDR3 covers 17 residues. Trimming took 0 bases from V and 6 from J; bases not matched to a gene: 6. Here the CDR3 reads CASSLGTSGGPTDTQYF. The CDR3 nucleotides read TGTGCCAGCAGCTTGGGGACTAGCGGGGGGCCGACGGATACGCAGTATTTT.